The 10 T cell receptor beta chains presented below share a single source sample, sequenced in a study of T cells in women clearing cervical HPV infection. Profiled with immunoSEQ multiplex PCR; TCRdb holds only in-frame clones, not every one. This repertoire includes fewer than 30,000 clones. Source material: blood buffy coat. The receptors derive from a woman aged 18-69 years with a cervical HPV16 infection that either progressed to CIN3+ or cleared (not recorded which).

Note on this clone: From the germline J gene comes the end of the CDR3, since the read stops 3 residues before it. The chain carries TRBV6-2 or TRBV6-3 and TRBJ1-1; the match to TRBD1 covers 7 bases. The CDR3 totals 13 residues. Germline V gives CDR1 MNHEY, CDR2 SVGEGT. With V trimmed by 9 bases and J by 0 bases, 4 bases remained unmatched. The CDR3 spells CARMGQLNTEAFF. The part of the CDR3 DNA that was read is TGTGCCAGAATGGGACAGTTGAACACTGAA.

Note on this clone: The read halts 3 residues ahead of the CDR3 end, with the missing end drawn from the germline J gene. The V call is TRBV2, the J call TRBJ2-2, with D possibly being TRBD1 or TRBD2 (5 bases each). This CDR3 contains 13 residues. CDR1 and CDR2 from the germline V gene are SNHLY and FYNNEI. CDR3 in amino acids: CASSERGNSPLFF. The sequenced CDR3 bases are TGTGCCAGCAGTGAGAGGGGAAATTCACCG.

A remark on this clone: The junction departs from the called germline gene at one end, perhaps through a read error. With the read ending 3 residues before the CDR3 end, the germline J gene is used to fill in that end. At the DNA level, this CDR3 is encoded by other sequences in the same sample as well. The V gene is TRBV19, the J gene TRBJ1-3; D is unclear. The CDR3 sequence is 15 residues long. CDR1 LNHDA and CDR2 SQIVND come from the germline V gene (reference sequence). The CDR3 sequence is CASSLGLLSGNTIYF. The part of the CDR3 DNA that was read is TGTGCCAGTAGTCTCGGACTGTTGTCGGGAAACACG. Looking up the rest from reference TRBV19 and TRBJ1-3 gives the full variable domain: DGGITQSPKYLFRKEGQNVTLSCEQNLNHDAMYWYRQDPGQGLRLIYYSQIVNDFQKGDIAEGYSVSREKKESFPLTVTSAQKNPTAFYLCASSLGLLSGNTIYFGEGSWLTVV.

Worth noting for this clone: Sequencing ends 3 residues short of the CDR3 end; the germline J gene provides the rest. The gene calls are TRBV19 and TRBJ2-1, with no clear D. The CDR3 runs to 14 residues. Germline V gene data show CDR1 as LNHDA and CDR2 as SQIVND (reference sequence). The V end lost 9 bases, the J end lost 7 bases, and 19 bases lay between the germline ends. The CDR3 sequence is CASNRGSLGNEQFF. The sequenced CDR3 bases are TGTGCCAGCAACCGCGGCTCTCTAGGAAATGAG.

This CDR3 is CASRGETGVGYTF. Incomplete CDR3 DNA: TGTGCCAGCCGGGGGGAGACAGGGGTTGGC. The gene calls are TRBV2 and TRBJ1-2, with 8 bases that match TRBD1. The CDR3 goes on 3 residues after the read ends, and that part is filled in from the germline J gene. Trimming took 8 bases from V and 7 from J; bases not matched to a gene: 9. The germline V gene encodes CDR1 SNHLY and CDR2 FYNNEI. The CDR3 extends over 13 amino acids.

Regarding this clone: The CDR3 is cut off 3 residues early in the read; its end comes from the germline J gene. The rearrangement uses TRBV6-4 and TRBJ1-2, with 7 bases identical to TRBD1. The CDR3 spans 14 residues. Looked up from germline, CDR1 is MRHNA and CDR2 is SNTAGT. The DNA read from the CDR3 is TGTGCCAGCAGTGAAGAACAGGGGAGCTACGGC. It codes for CASSEEQGSYG. In full, the CDR3 reads CASSEEQGSYGYTF.

On this clone itself: The read is 3 residues too short to cover the CDR3 end, so that end is filled in from the germline J gene. J is TRBJ2-1 and V is TRBV5-1; D might be TRBD1 (7 bases). V was trimmed by 0 bases and J by 7 bases, leaving 17 bases between them. The germline V gene has CDR1 SGHRS and CDR2 YFSETQ. This CDR3 is built from 16 residues. CDR3 DNA (partial): TGCGCCAGCAGCTTGGAAGGACAGGTCAGCGGGAATGAG. Translation: CASSLEGQVSGNE. The CDR3 reads in full as CASSLEGQVSGNEQFF.

Concerning this clone: Sequencing ends 3 residues short of the CDR3 end; the germline J gene provides the rest. The rearrangement links TRBV7-8 to TRBJ2-5; maybe TRBD1 (6 bases). The germline gives CDR1 SGHVS, CDR2 FQNEAQ. V was shortened by 5 bases and J by 2 bases, with 9 bases between the two germline ends. The length of the CDR3 is 13 residues. The CDR3 loop reads CASSLDRQETQYF. CDR3 bases read: TGTGCCAGCAGCCTGGACAGACAAGAGACC. The full variable domain, with the rest looked up from reference TRBV7-8 and TRBJ2-5, is GAGVSQSPRYKVAKRGQDVALRCDPISGHVSLFWYQQALGQGPEFLTYFQNEAQLDKSGLPSDRFFAERPEGSVSTLKIQRTQQEDSAVYLCASSLDRQETQYFGPGTRLLVL.

Comment on this clone: The read terminates 3 residues before the CDR3 end, so the remaining end is supplied by the germline J gene. The rearrangement joins TRBV19 to TRBJ2-1, with TRBD2 matching over 9 bases. CDR3 length equals 14 residues. From germline, CDR1 is LNHDA and CDR2 SQIVND (reference sequence). With V trimmed by 8 bases and J by 4 bases, 6 bases remained unmatched. The CDR3 reads CASHLAGIYNEQFF. The DNA read from the CDR3 is TGTGCCAGTCACCTAGCGGGGATTTACAATGAG.

Worth noting for this clone: The read is 3 residues too short to cover the CDR3 end, so that end is filled in from the germline J gene. This sequence joins TRBV18 and TRBJ1-4, with 7 bases that match TRBD1. CDR1 is KGHSH and CDR2 is LQKENI in the germline V gene. The CDR3 is made up of 16 amino acids. The CDR3 loop reads CASTPTKGGTNEKLFF. The CDR3 bases that were read are TGTGCAAGCACGCCCACCAAAGGGGGCACTAATGAAAAA.